This T cell receptor (beta chain) derives from a study of blood T cell repertoires in COVID-19. Study as a whole: Material from acute and convalescent COVID-19 was sourced from the United States, Italy and Spain. The analysed material was cDNA or gDNA that came from T cells, B-cell-depleted T cells, or PBMCs.

In the original processing: It was from reference gene primer amplification that nucleated cell counts were estimated. Clones were read by immunoSEQ multiplex PCR, and TCRdb kept only the in-frame ones, dropping some. The V and J calls and clone size come from that table; D and trimming were worked out from the DNA. The sample carries over 250,000 clones, more than 75% recorded once. This clone has a handful of counts. Cohort placement rested on clinical history that participants reported themselves. The sample comprised PBMCs or T cells enriched from blood (not recorded which). This receptor was identified in a man aged 60 to 75 who had recovered from COVID-19.

The CDR3 DNA reads TGTGCCAGCAGCCCAGTACCCGGGGGATACAATGAGCAGTTCTTC. Its translation: CASSPVPGGYNEQFF. The chain is built from TRBV7-2 and TRBJ2-1, with D possibly TRBD2 on 6 matching bases. The germline V gene has CDR1 SGHTA and CDR2 FQGNSA. The CDR3 totals 15 residues. Trimming cost V 5 bases and J 4 bases, with 15 bases left between them.